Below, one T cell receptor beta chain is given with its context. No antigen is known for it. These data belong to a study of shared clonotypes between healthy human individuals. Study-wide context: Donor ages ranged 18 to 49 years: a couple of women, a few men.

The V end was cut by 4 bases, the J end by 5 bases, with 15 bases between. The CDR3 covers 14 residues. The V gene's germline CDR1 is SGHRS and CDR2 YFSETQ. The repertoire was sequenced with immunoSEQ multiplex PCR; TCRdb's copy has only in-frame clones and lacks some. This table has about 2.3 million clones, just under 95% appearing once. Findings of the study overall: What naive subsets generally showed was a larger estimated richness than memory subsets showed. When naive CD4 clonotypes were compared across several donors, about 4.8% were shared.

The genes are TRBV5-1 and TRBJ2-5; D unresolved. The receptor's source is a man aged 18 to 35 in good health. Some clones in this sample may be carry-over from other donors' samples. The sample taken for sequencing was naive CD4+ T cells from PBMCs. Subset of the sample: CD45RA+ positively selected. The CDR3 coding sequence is TGCGCCAGCAGCATAAAAGGTGTGAGGGAGACCCAGTACTTC. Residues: CASSIKGVRETQYF. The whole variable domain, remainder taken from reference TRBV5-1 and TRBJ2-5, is KAGVTQTPRYLIKTRGQQVTLSCSPISGHRSVSWYQQTPGQGLQFLFEYFSETQRNKGNFPGRFSGRQFSNSRSEMNVSTLELGDSALYLCASSIKGVRETQYFGPGTRLLVL.